This TCR beta chain emerged from a study of CD8 T cells in ankylosing spondylitis. Whole-study findings and limits: Disease-linked clones bore a CD8+ phenotype and were relatively rare in peripheral blood. In synovial fluid and blood from reactive arthritis, some motif variants were previously reported.

TCRdb re-derived calls from the 5' RACE reads in MiXCR, one entry per CDR3 protein. Of about 140,000 distinct CDR3 sequences listed, roughly 8.8% are singletons. A word on this clonotype: Its target is not known.

The specimen sequenced was synovial fluid, either unsorted or a sorted T cell fraction (not recorded which). The origin of this receptor is a male donor with ankylosing spondylitis.

CDR3 sequence reads: CASRPGQGARTEAFF. CDR3 DNA: TGTGCCAGCAGGCCGGGACAGGGGGCAAGGACTGAAGCTTTCTTT. This sequence joins TRBV2 and TRBJ1-1; TRBD1 agrees at 12 bases. Germline lookup yields CDR1 SNHLY and CDR2 FYNNEI. Trimming removed 6 bases from V and 5 bases from J; junction bases left unmatched: 7. The CDR3 totals 15 residues.